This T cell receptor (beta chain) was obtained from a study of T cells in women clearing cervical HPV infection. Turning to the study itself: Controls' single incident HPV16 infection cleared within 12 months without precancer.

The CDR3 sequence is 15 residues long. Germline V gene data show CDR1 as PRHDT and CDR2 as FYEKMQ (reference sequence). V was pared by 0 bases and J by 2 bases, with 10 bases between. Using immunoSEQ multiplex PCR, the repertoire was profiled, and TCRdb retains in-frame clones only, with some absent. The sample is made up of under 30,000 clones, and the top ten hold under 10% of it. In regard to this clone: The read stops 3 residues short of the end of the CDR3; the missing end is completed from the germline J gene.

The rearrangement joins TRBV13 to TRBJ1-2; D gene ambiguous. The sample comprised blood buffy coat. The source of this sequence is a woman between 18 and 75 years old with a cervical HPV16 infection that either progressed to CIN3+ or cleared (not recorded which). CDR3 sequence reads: CASSLGRGRNYGYTF. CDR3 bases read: TGTGCCAGCAGCTTAGGCCGGGGAAGGAACTATGGC.